Sequencing of this T cell receptor beta chain was carried out in a study of radiation and T cells in renal cell carcinoma. Note on this clone: Its antigen is undetermined.

Assay used: immunoSEQ multiplex PCR; TCRdb lists only in-frame clones, some missing. The sample lists about 62,000 clones; more than 60% were seen once. General observations from the study: In blood, top tumor clones expanded by 2 weeks, shrinking by 4.

The time point denotes: blood 4 weeks post-SBRT, at nephrectomy. Described treatment: 15 Gy SBRT to primary tumor, nephrectomy 4 weeks later. Nephrectomy followed 15 Gy stereotactic body radiation by 4 weeks. Radiation-treated patients gave blood at baseline, week 2 and week 4. This renal cell carcinoma was of the clear cell type. Sequenced material: blood, taken from a patient whose treatment included radiotherapy and nephrectomy. The sequence came from a man aged 55 to 70 with renal cell carcinoma.

CDR3 DNA sequence: TGTGCCAGCCGACTAGCGGCAGAGGCCTCGGGCACCGGGGAGCTGTTTTTT. Its translation is CASRLAAEASGTGELFF. This sequence joins TRBV14 and TRBJ2-2, with 9 bases identical to TRBD2. Germline values: CDR1 SGHDN, CDR2 FVKESK. Losses at the gene ends were 8 bases for V and 4 bases for J; bases not matched to a gene: 14. The CDR3 consists of 17 residues.